A selection of T cell receptor beta chains follows, all from one sample in a study of regulatory T cells in long-lasting Graves disease. MiXCR was run by TCRdb on the multiplex PCR reads, yielding one entry per CDR3 protein. The repertoire holds about 340,000 distinct CDR3 sequences, with around 20% as singletons. Source: peripheral blood mononuclear cells (PBMCs), taken when the disease was refractory, from a patient treated with antithyroid drugs. Receptors were obtained from a female donor with Graves disease. Each CDR3 is given with its conserved first and last residue. The order of the fields is J gene, clone size, V gene, CDR3 protein. Clone size appears in some rows only: once, few, many, or a class for an expanded clone.

j_gene: TRBJ2-2
abundance: NA
v_gene: TRBV27
CDR3aa: CASSSPTRSNTGELFF

j_gene: TRBJ2-1
abundance: many
v_gene: TRBV12-3/TRBV12-4
CDR3aa: CASSWGTYNEQFF

j_gene: TRBJ1-4
abundance: many
v_gene: TRBV27
CDR3aa: CASSSQIYRELFF

j_gene: TRBJ2-7
abundance: NA
v_gene: TRBV24-1
CDR3aa: CATSDFGTSGSYEQYF

j_gene: TRBJ2-7
abundance: many
v_gene: TRBV6-1
CDR3aa: CASSEWDSSYEQYF

j_gene: TRBJ2-5
abundance: NA
v_gene: TRBV20-1
CDR3aa: CSGEGASQETQYF

j_gene: TRBJ2-5
abundance: NA
v_gene: TRBV5-1
CDR3aa: CASSLVFTETQYF

j_gene: TRBJ2-7
abundance: many
v_gene: TRBV3-1
CDR3aa: CASSRVPVLGVDEQYF

j_gene: TRBJ1-2
abundance: many
v_gene: TRBV5-8
CDR3aa: CASRRVGGRDYGYTF

j_gene: TRBJ2-7
abundance: many
v_gene: TRBV28
CDR3aa: CASSRRLAGGTYEQYF

j_gene: TRBJ2-7
abundance: NA
v_gene: TRBV9
CDR3aa: CASGEGVSAIYEQYF

j_gene: TRBJ1-5
abundance: many
v_gene: TRBV28
CDR3aa: CASSFSGQGLYSNQPQHF

j_gene: TRBJ1-1
abundance: NA
v_gene: TRBV20-1
CDR3aa: CSARRAAEAFF

j_gene: TRBJ1-6
abundance: NA
v_gene: TRBV7-6
CDR3aa: CASSTGGFNSPLHF